This T cell receptor beta chain was profiled in a study of shared clonotypes between healthy human individuals (dated by TCRdb to about 2020). For context, the study as a whole: The cohort comprised two women and three men aged 18 to 49 years. Per donor, three plates each were used for CD4 naive and CD4 memory, two for CD8 naive, and one for CD8 memory. To estimate repertoire size and how much clonotype sharing occurs between individuals, the study deeply sequenced the blood TCR repertoires of about 5 healthy adults. To increase sequencing depth and limit assay-specific biases, TCR repertoire library preparation and sequencing were carried out by different laboratories using diverse techniques. Leukapheresis yielded between about 0.94 and 9.5 billion PBMCs per donor. The full study reports these points: Because the study included a small number of donors, the genetic and exposure-history diversity represented was limited. Incomplete sequencing was indicated by rarefaction of sorted-subset datasets, despite the large sequencing depth. Estimated clonotype richness was generally larger for naive than for memory subsets. Compared with non-shared clonotypes, the clonotypes found in all four sorted-subset donors had higher generation probabilities. Sampling was limited to blood, and TCR repertoires in tissue likely differ from TCR repertoires in blood. Pairwise subsampling led to the expectation that sequencing depth would affect the degree of clonotype sharing among donors. When several donors were compared, the shared fraction of clonotypes was around 4.6% for naive CD4, around 4% for naive CD8, 2.3% for memory CD4, and under 0.5% for memory CD8.

CD8 naive samples were CD45RO-negative cells positively selected for CCR7, giving a CD45RA+CCR7+ population that excluded TemRA cells. Healthy HIV-negative adults with no recently reported acute infections or vaccinations were included as donors. Only Caucasian adults living in Nashville, Tennessee, USA were represented among the donors. Blood was collected by leukapheresis, and PBMCs were isolated by Ficoll-Histopaque density gradient centrifugation and then cryopreserved in liquid nitrogen vapor phase. Analytical flow cytometry was used to check the purity and quantity of each magnetically sorted T cell population. Genomic DNA was isolated from every sorted fraction and measured by UV absorbance on a Nanodrop 2000c. The CDR3 spans 14 residues, from the cysteine through the phenylalanine. Of all the DNA, just the CDR3 is kept, 42 bases in frame from base 1. From a lookup of the germline V gene (reference sequence), CDR1 and CDR2 are GTSNPN and SVGIG. The V and J ends are trimmed by 0 bases and 4 bases, leaving 12 bases between them.

On this clone itself: Its recognized antigen is unknown. Per-base qualities were not stored, and no clone one base away is much larger.

Using the deep immunoSEQ assay, multiplex PCR amplified TCR CDR3 regions from genomic DNA. Extracted genomic DNA from each cell subset was distributed evenly across all wells of several immunoSEQ 96-well plates, and each plate was treated as a replicate. For sorted subsets, about 200 ng genomic DNA, equal to 30,000 to 35,000 T cell genomes, was loaded into each replicate PCR. The purified libraries were quantified using a Qubit 3.0 fluorometer, sized with a Bioanalyzer 2100, and then quantified again using the KAPA Library Quantification kit. Every immunoSEQ 96-well plate was sequenced on a dedicated single-read 150-cycle Illumina NextSeq 550 flow cell. The original pipeline was this. Because only junctional sequences without quality scores were contained in the immunoSEQ output, filtering matching that applied to full-length reads could not be performed. To assign V/J genes and CDR3, sequences were annotated using PyIR, a Python wrapper for IgBLAST v1.9, with IMGT germline references. Reads were removed for weak V/J assignments (E-value above 1e-6), missing CDR3, stop codons, out-of-frame junctions, or ambiguous translated residues. V3J clonotypes were defined as sequences sharing the same inferred V gene, J gene, and CDR3 amino acid sequence. Percentage overlap between repertoires was calculated by dividing the number of shared unique clonotypes by the size of the smaller repertoire. Richness of each repertoire was evaluated using RTK rarefaction, the Chao1 estimator, and Recon v2.1 estimates of unobserved clonotypes. For all TCRbeta clonotypes obtained by the gDNA method from a few donors, generation probabilities were computed with OLGA. The immuneACCESS repertoire file appears here via TCRdb, limited to in-frame rearrangements. These files lack a portion of the clones; in checked studies, under half of the deficit traces to unresolved V genes, and the cause of the others is not known. Clone size and the V and J calls come from that table; the DNA yielded D and trimming. The sample table contains around 2,000,000 clones; only one count was recorded for approximately 94% of them. Of the sample, approximately 1% is held by the ten largest clones.

The sequence joins TRBV30 to TRBJ1-2, with TRBD1 perhaps the D gene, on 5 matching bases. This receptor was obtained from a young man in good health. Sequenced material: naive CD8+ T cells sorted from blood. The intended sense of this specimen's cell subset or site label: CD45RA+CCR7+. The bases are TGTGCCTGGAGTGTACGCAGGGAGGTCTATGGCTACACCTTC. The translation is CAWSVRREVYGYTF.